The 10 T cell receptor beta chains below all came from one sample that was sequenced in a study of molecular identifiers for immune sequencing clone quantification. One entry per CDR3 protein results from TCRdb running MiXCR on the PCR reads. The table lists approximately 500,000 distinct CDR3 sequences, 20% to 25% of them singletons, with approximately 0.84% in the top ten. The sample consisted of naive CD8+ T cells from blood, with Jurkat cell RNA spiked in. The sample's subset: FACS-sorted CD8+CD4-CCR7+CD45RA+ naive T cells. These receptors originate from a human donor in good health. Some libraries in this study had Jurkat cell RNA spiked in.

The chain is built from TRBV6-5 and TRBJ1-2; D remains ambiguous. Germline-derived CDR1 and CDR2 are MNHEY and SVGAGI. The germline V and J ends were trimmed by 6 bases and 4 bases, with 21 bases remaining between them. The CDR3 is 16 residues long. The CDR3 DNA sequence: TGTGCCAGCAGGGCGGCAGTTATGACTCGTTCCTATGGCTACACCTTC. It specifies CASRAAVMTRSYGYTF.

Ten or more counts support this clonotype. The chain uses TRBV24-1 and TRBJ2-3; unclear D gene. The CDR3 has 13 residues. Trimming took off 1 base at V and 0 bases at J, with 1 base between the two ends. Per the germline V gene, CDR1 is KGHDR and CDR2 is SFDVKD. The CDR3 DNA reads TGTGCCACCAGTGATTTCAGCACAGATACGCAGTATTTT. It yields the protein CATSDFSTDTQYF.

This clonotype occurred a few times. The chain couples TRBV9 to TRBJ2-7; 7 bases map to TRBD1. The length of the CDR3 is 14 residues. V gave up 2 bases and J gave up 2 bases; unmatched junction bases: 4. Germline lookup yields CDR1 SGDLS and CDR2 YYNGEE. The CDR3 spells CASSVEGGTYEQYF. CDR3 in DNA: TGTGCCAGCAGCGTGGAAGGGGGCACCTACGAGCAGTACTTC.

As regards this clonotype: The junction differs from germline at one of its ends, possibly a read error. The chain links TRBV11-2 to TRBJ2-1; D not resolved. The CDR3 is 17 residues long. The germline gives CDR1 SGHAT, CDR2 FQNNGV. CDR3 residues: CASSPGVGTSFYNGQFF. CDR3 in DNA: TGTGCCAGCAGCCCAGGAGTTGGAACCAGTTTCTACAATGGGCAGTTCTTC.

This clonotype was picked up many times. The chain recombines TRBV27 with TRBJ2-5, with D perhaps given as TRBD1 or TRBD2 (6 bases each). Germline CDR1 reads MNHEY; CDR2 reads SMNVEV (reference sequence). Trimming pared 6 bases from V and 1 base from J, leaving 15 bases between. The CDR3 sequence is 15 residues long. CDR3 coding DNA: TGTGCCAGCAGCCAGGGGTTGCGGGGCCAAGAGACCCAGTACTTC. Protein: CASSQGLRGQETQYF.

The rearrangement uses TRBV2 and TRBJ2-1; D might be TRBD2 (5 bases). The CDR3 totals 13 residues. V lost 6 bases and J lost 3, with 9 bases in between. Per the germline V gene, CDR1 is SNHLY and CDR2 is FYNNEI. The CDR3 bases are TGTGCCAGCAGAGCCCGGGACTACAATGAGCAGTTCTTC. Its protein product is CASRARDYNEQFF. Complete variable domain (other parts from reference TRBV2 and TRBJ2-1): EPEVTQTPSHQVTQMGQEVILRCVPISNHLYFYWYRQILGQKVEFLVSFYNNEISEKSEIFDDQFSVERPDGSNFTLKIRSTKLEDSAMYFCASRARDYNEQFFGPGTRLTVL.

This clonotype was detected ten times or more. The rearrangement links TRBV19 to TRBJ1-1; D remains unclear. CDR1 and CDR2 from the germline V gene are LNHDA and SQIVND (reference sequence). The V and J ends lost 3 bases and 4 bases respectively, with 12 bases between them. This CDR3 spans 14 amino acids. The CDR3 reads CASSIPGVSTEAFF. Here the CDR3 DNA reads TGTGCCAGTAGTATTCCCGGGGTGAGCACTGAAGCTTTCTTT.

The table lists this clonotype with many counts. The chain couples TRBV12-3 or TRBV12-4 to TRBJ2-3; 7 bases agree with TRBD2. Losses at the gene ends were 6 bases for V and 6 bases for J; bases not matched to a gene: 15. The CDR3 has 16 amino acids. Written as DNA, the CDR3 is TGTGCCAGCAGCGCCTTTGGTAGCGGGTTTGTGGATACGCAGTATTTT. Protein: CASSAFGSGFVDTQYF.

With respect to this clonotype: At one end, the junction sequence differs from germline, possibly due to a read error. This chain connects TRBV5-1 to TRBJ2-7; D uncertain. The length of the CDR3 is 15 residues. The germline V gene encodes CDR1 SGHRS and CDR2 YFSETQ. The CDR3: CASSLEGMGLNERYF. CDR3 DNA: TGCGCCAGCAGCTTGGAGGGCATGGGCCTGAACGAGCGGTACTTC.

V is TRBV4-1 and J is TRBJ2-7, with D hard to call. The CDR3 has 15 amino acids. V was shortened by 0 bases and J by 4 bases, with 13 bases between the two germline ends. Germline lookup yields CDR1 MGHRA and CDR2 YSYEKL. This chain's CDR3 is CASSQDSPRLYEQYF. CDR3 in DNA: TGCGCCAGCAGCCAAGATTCTCCCAGGTTGTACGAGCAGTACTTC.